This entry lists 23 T cell receptor beta chains sequenced from one sample in a study of T cell responses to AZD1222 COVID-19 vaccine. Repertoires were generated with immunoSEQ multiplex PCR, while TCRdb's copy carries only in-frame clones and drops some. There are 130,000 to 150,000 clones in the sample; about 93% occur only once, and about 3% lies in the top ten. Sample: peripheral blood, taken on day 0 of MenACWY control vaccination. Receptor source: an adult in good health.

V usage is TRBV3-1 (or the pseudogene TRBV3-2) and J usage is TRBJ1-2; TRBD1 matches 7 bases. The CDR3 loop spans 15 amino acids. CDR1 and CDR2 (germline): LGHDT, YNNKEL (reference sequence). Trimming removed 7 bases from V and 4 bases from J; junction bases left unmatched: 12. The CDR3, as DNA: TGTGCCAGCACCTCGAGGGAGACAGGGAGCTATGGCTACACCTTC. This sequence encodes CASTSRETGSYGYTF.

The CDR3 DNA reads TGCGCCAGCAGCTTTAGAGGGAGCGCAACTAGCACAGATACGCAGTATTTT. Translated: CASSFRGSATSTDTQYF. The chain employs TRBV5-1 and TRBJ2-3, with D possibly matching TRBD2 (5 bases). The CDR3 sequence is 17 residues long. V was shortened by 2 bases and J by 0 bases, with 16 bases between the two germline ends. The germline CDR1 and CDR2 sequences are SGHRS and YFSETQ.

A single count supports this clone. This chain uses TRBV29-1 with TRBJ1-2; D gene ambiguous. Trimming left V 2 bases short and J 5 bases short, with 12 bases between. The CDR3 is 13 amino acids. Germline assignment: CDR1 SQVTM and CDR2 ANQGSEA. CDR3 loop: CSVEPWDRYGYTF. The CDR3 DNA follows: TGCAGCGTTGAACCCTGGGATAGGTATGGCTACACCTTC.

The chain couples TRBV2 to TRBJ2-7, with D possibly called TRBD1 or TRBD2 (5 bases each). This CDR3 comprises 14 residues. Germline loops: CDR1 SNHLY, CDR2 FYNNEI. The V end was cut by 4 bases, the J end by 0 bases, with 10 bases between. The CDR3 spells CASSARDPSYEQYF. CDR3 coding DNA: TGTGCCAGCAGTGCCCGGGACCCCTCCTACGAGCAGTACTTC.

V is TRBV11-2 and J is TRBJ2-7; D not certain. The CDR3 covers 11 residues. V dropped 5 bases and J dropped 7 bases, with 9 bases sitting between them. CDR1 and CDR2 from the germline V gene are SGHAT and FQNNGV. Here the CDR3 reads CASSIGLEQYF. The CDR3, as DNA: TGTGCCAGCAGCATAGGTTTGGAGCAGTACTTC.

This chain joins TRBV6-2 or TRBV6-3 and TRBJ1-2, with a tentative D call TRBD1 (6 bases). CDR1 and CDR2 (germline): MNHEY, SVGEGT. The CDR3 consists of 18 residues. V was shortened by 0 bases and J by 3 bases, with 20 bases between the two germline ends. The DNA of the CDR3 is TGTGCCAGCAGTTACTCTGTATATTTACCCAGGGGAGACTATGGCTACACCTTC. Amino acid sequence: CASSYSVYLPRGDYGYTF.

V and J are TRBV12-5 and TRBJ1-3; D is uncertain. This CDR3 has 15 residues. Germline assignment: CDR1 LGHNT and CDR2 FRNRAP. Deletions cut 6 bases from V and 0 bases from J, with 12 bases between. For the CDR3, the DNA is TGTGCTAGTGGCCCGGACGTACACTCTGGAAACACCATATATTTT. Translated: CASGPDVHSGNTIYF.

This rearrangement joins TRBV24-1 to TRBJ2-1; 7 bases map to TRBD2. With 4 bases clipped from V and 4 bases from J, the junction kept 6 bases outside the gene matches. The CDR3 extends over 15 amino acids. Germline values: CDR1 KGHDR, CDR2 SFDVKD. The CDR3 loop reads CATSDPRLAYNEQFF. The DNA of the CDR3 is TGTGCCACCAGTGACCCGCGACTAGCATACAATGAGCAGTTCTTC.

This sequence joins TRBV24-1 and TRBJ2-7; D ambiguous. This CDR3 region has 13 residues. The V and J ends lost 8 bases and 3 bases respectively, with 13 bases between them. Germline V lookup: CDR1 KGHDR, CDR2 SFDVKD. Here the CDR3 DNA reads TGTGCCACCATAGATCAGGTGGGCTACGAGCAGTACTTC. It yields the protein CATIDQVGYEQYF.

V gene TRBV30 combines with J gene TRBJ2-2; the D gene is possibly TRBD1 (6 bases). The length of the CDR3 is 15 residues. From germline, CDR1 is GTSNPN and CDR2 SVGIG (reference sequence). The V end was cut by 3 bases, the J end by 4 bases, with 15 bases between. The CDR3 coding sequence is TGTGCCTGGAGAATTGGGGGCCAGTTCACCGGGGAGCTGTTTTTT. Protein: CAWRIGGQFTGELFF.

The rearrangement uses TRBV2 and TRBJ2-2; D uncertain. The CDR3 loop spans 12 amino acids. The germline V and J ends were trimmed by 3 bases and 2 bases, with 1 base remaining between them. Germline assignment: CDR1 SNHLY and CDR2 FYNNEI. CDR3 bases: TGTGCCAGCAGTGATAACACCGGGGAGCTGTTTTTT. This codes for CASSDNTGELFF.

To note about this clone: This sample also contains other DNA sequences that code for the same CDR3. This chain uses TRBV9 with TRBJ2-1; TRBD2 agrees at 7 bases. The CDR3 covers 15 residues. Trimming removed 0 bases from V and 1 base from J; junction bases left unmatched: 1. Germline V gives CDR1 SGDLS, CDR2 YYNGEE. CDR3 DNA sequence: TGTGCCAGCAGCGTAGGTAGCGGGTCCTACAATGAGCAGTTCTTC. This translates into CASSVGSGSYNEQFF. The full variable domain, rest sourced from reference TRBV9 and TRBJ2-1, is DSGVTQTPKHLITATGQRVTLRCSPRSGDLSVYWYQQSLDQGLQFLIQYYNGEERAKGNILERFSAQQFPDLHSELNLSSLELGDSALYFCASSVGSGSYNEQFFGPGTRLTVL.

The chain uses TRBV2 and TRBJ1-5, with 9 bases that match TRBD1. Trimming cost V 6 bases and J 7 bases; bases outside gene matches: 7. This CDR3 has 14 residues. Germline V gives CDR1 SNHLY, CDR2 FYNNEI. CDR3 bases: TGTGCCAGCAGCGGACAGGGGAGGACGCAGCCCCAGCATTTT. Translating gives CASSGQGRTQPQHF.

The V gene is TRBV28, the J gene TRBJ1-2, with unresolved D. Germline CDR1 and CDR2: MDHEN and SYDVKM. The CDR3 has 15 amino acids. The V end was cut by 7 bases, the J end by 1 base, with 16 bases between. The CDR3 bases are TGTGCCAGCACCACCCTGACGACACGTAACTATGGCTACACCTTC. Its protein is CASTTLTTRNYGYTF.

The J gene is TRBJ2-3, the V gene TRBV4-1; 10 bases line up with TRBD2. This CDR3 spans 16 amino acids. CDR1 MGHRA and CDR2 YSYEKL come from the germline V gene. The ends lost 2 bases at V and 1 base at J; junction bases unmatched: 3. The CDR3 DNA reads as TGCGCCAGCAGCCAAACCGGGACTAGCGGCACAGATACGCAGTATTTT. It encodes CASSQTGTSGTDTQYF.

The chain is built from TRBV3-1 (or the pseudogene TRBV3-2) and TRBJ1-4; D is undetermined. V was shortened by 1 base and J by 8 bases, with 11 bases between the two germline ends. The CDR3 extends over 14 amino acids. The germline V gene has CDR1 LGHDT and CDR2 YNNKEL (reference sequence). The CDR3 loop is CASSQGGWREKLFF. CDR3 coding DNA: TGTGCCAGCAGCCAAGGAGGATGGAGGGAAAAACTGTTTTTT.

A single count supports this clone. The V gene is TRBV7-9, the J gene TRBJ2-5; no definite D call. V was trimmed by 5 bases and J by 2 bases, leaving 6 bases between them. Germline loops: CDR1 SEHNR, CDR2 FQNEAQ (reference sequence). The CDR3 spans 12 residues. The CDR3 DNA reads as TGTGCCAGCAGCCGGGTACAAGAGACCCAGTACTTC. Translation: CASSRVQETQYF. Combining the CDR3 with reference TRBV7-9 and TRBJ2-5 gives the whole variable domain DTGVSQNPRHKITKRGQNVTFRCDPISEHNRLYWYRQTLGQGPEFLTYFQNEAQLEKSRLLSDRFSAERPKGSFSTLEIQRTEQGDSAMYLCASSRVQETQYFGPGTRLLVL.

The V call is TRBV24-1, the J call TRBJ2-3; the D gene is possibly TRBD2 (6 bases). V was clipped by 4 bases and J by 3 bases, with 13 bases between them. The CDR3 contains 15 residues. The germline gives CDR1 KGHDR, CDR2 SFDVKD. In nucleotides, the CDR3 is TGTGCCACCAGTGACCCCCGGGGGATGACAGATACGCAGTATTTT. Its protein is CATSDPRGMTDTQYF.

The chain uses TRBV6-5 and TRBJ2-2; 9 bases are a match to TRBD2. The CDR3 runs to 15 residues. The V segment lost 6 bases and the J segment 3 bases; nucleotides outside the gene matches: 5. Germline CDR1 MNHEY, CDR2 SVGAGI. The CDR3: CASRLAGDDTGELFF. Here the CDR3 DNA reads TGTGCCAGCAGATTAGCGGGAGACGACACCGGGGAGCTGTTTTTT.

The chain carries TRBV21-1 and TRBJ2-7; no DNA check was done on the table's D call, TRBD2. TRBV21-1 is a known pseudogene. The length of the CDR3 is 18 residues. The CDR3, as DNA: TGTGCCAGCAGCAAAGCCGGACTAGCGGGGGGTTACTCCTACGAGCAGTACTTC. Translating gives CASSKAGLAGGYSYEQYF.

The V and J genes are TRBV27 and TRBJ1-1; no clear D gene. Per the germline V gene, CDR1 is MNHEY and CDR2 is SMNVEV (reference sequence). The V end lost 0 bases, the J end lost 5 bases, and 7 bases lay between the germline ends. This CDR3 contains 13 residues. The CDR3 DNA is TGTGCCAGCAGTTTATCCGCGAAGACTGAAGCTTTCTTT. This encodes CASSLSAKTEAFF.

The CDR3 nucleotides read TGTGCCAGCAGTTCTGGACCAGGGAGCAATCAGCCCCAGCATTTT. Translated: CASSSGPGSNQPQHF. J is TRBJ1-5 and V is TRBV6-6; TRBD1 might be the D (5 bases). Trimming stripped 4 bases from V and 1 base from J, with 11 bases between. This CDR3 comprises 15 residues. The germline CDR1 and CDR2 sequences are MNHNY and SVGAGI (reference sequence).

The rearrangement links TRBV7-9 to TRBJ2-7; D unresolved. The CDR3 is 13 amino acids. The V end lost 3 bases, the J end lost 2 bases, and 8 bases lay between the germline ends. From germline, CDR1 is SEHNR and CDR2 FQNEAQ (reference sequence). CDR3 coding DNA: TGTGCCAGCAGCTTGGACGGCACCTACGAGCAGTACTTC. Its translation: CASSLDGTYEQYF.